The 4 T cell receptor beta chains given below trace back to one sample, sequenced in a study of blood T cells in healthy people across ages (dated by TCRdb to the mid-2010s). Library method: 5' RACE. The instrument was an Illumina HiSeq 2500. A second PCR of about 6 to 11 cycles was performed with a sample-barcoded 5' primer and a J-beta primer mix. The raw public reads went through TCRdb reprocessing: fastp at Q25, MiXCR clone calling, in-frame beta chains kept. Each entry merges the rows of one CDR3 protein and shows their most common DNA and genes. The sample has around 1.5 million distinct CDR3 sequences on record, roughly 45% of them singletons. The ten largest clones represent 7.9% of the sample. The sample taken for sequencing was blood. The receptors were sampled from a woman between 18 and 30 years old in good health.

Turning to this clonotype: Germline is not matched at one junction end, which may reflect a read error. This chain links TRBV15 with TRBJ2-1, with D perhaps matching TRBD2 (7 bases). Per germline, CDR1 LNHNV and CDR2 YYDKDF (reference sequence). CDR3 length: 14 amino acids. DNA for the CDR3: TGTGCCATCAGCAGAGGGGGGGCTATAAATGAGCAGTTCTTC. It is translated as CAISRGGAINEQFF. The full variable domain, rest sourced from reference TRBV15 and TRBJ2-1, is DAMVIQNPRYQVTQFGKPVTLSCSQTLNHNVMYWYQQKSSQAPKLLFHYYDKDFNNEADTPDNFQSRRPNTSFCFLDIRSPGLGDTAMYLCAISRGGAINEQFFGPGTRLTVL.

This clonotype was picked up one time. The rearrangement uses TRBV6-6 and TRBJ2-7; 7 bases align to TRBD2. Trimming at V came to 3 bases and at J to 0 bases, leaving 11 bases not matched to a gene. Germline V lookup: CDR1 MNHNY, CDR2 SVGAGI (reference sequence). The CDR3 sequence is 17 residues long. The CDR3 DNA is TGTGCCAGCAGTTATTCCCTAACTAGCGCGAGCTCCTACGAGCAGTACTTC. Translation gives CASSYSLTSASSYEQYF.

CDR3 protein: CASSPRERDPTDTQYF. In nucleotides, the CDR3 is TGTGCCAGCAGCCCCCGCGAGCGGGACCCCACAGATACGCAGTATTTT. This chain connects TRBV9 to TRBJ2-3; the match to TRBD2 covers 7 bases. Losses at the gene ends were 4 bases for V and 2 bases for J; bases not matched to a gene: 10. This CDR3 is built from 16 residues. CDR1 is SGDLS, CDR2 YYNGEE, per germline.

The sample holds one count of this clonotype. A much larger clonotype is one base distant, so this may be a read error. V gene TRBV6-2 or TRBV6-3 combines with J gene TRBJ2-1; D unclear. The CDR3 is made up of 10 amino acids. Germline CDR1 is MNHEY and CDR2 is SVGEGT. CDR3 loop: CAIGYNERFF. CDR3 bases: TGTGCAATCGGCTACAATGAGCGGTTCTTC.